This TCR beta chain was recorded in a study of blood T cell repertoires in COVID-19. Across the whole study: The study drew acute and convalescent COVID-19 samples from the United States, Italy and Spain. PBMCs, B-cell-depleted T cells, or T cells provided the cDNA or gDNA that made up the material.

Original methodology: Quantification of nucleated cells was approximated via reference gene primer amplification. Only in-frame clones appear in the TCRdb table, and some are missing; sequencing was by immunoSEQ multiplex PCR. Clonal size and the V and J genes are those of that table, whereas D and trimming came from the DNA. The table records about 80,000 clones, about 85% of them present only once. This clone turned up a few times. Sample: peripheral blood. This receptor was obtained from a human donor in a cohort sampled during active COVID-19.

This CDR3 reads CASSPGQGDRTEAFF. In DNA, the CDR3 is TGTGCCAGCAGCCCTGGACAGGGGGATAGGACTGAAGCTTTCTTT. This chain connects TRBV7-9 to TRBJ1-1; 10 bases agree with TRBD1. Per the germline V gene, CDR1 is SEHNR and CDR2 is FQNEAQ (reference sequence). With V trimmed by 5 bases and J by 5 bases, 8 bases remained unmatched. This CDR3 region has 15 residues.